The text below deals with one T cell receptor beta chain. Under the authors' procedure: Quantification of nucleated cells was approximated via reference gene primer amplification. The protocol was immunoSEQ multiplex PCR, while the TCRdb copy is restricted to in-frame clones and leaves out a portion. The DNA gave D and trimming, while V, J and clone size come from that table. Of more than 150,000 clones in the sample, less than 95% are singletons; the top ten hold around 0.8%. Germline-derived CDR1 and CDR2 are PRHDT and FYEKMQ (reference sequence). The CDR3 extends over 15 amino acids. The V gene lost 0 bases and the J gene lost 2 bases, with 11 bases spanning the gap. These data are taken from a study of blood T cell repertoires in COVID-19. In the study overall: PBMCs, B-cell-depleted T cells, or T cells provided the cDNA or gDNA that made up the material.

The receptor was isolated from a man aged 30 to 45 with COVID-19, enrolled during active disease. This rearrangement joins TRBV13 to TRBJ2-7; a possible D gene is TRBD2 (5 bases). Sample: peripheral blood. CDR3 bases: TGTGCCAGCAGCTTAGGCCGGGGAAACACCTACGAGCAGTACTTC. Its protein is CASSLGRGNTYEQYF.